This TCR beta chain was captured in a study of blood T cell repertoires in COVID-19. Overall study: COVID-19 samples collected from the United States, Italy and Spain covered acute and convalescent phases.

Germline V gives CDR1 SGHKS, CDR2 YYEKEE (reference sequence). The CDR3 has 15 amino acids. V shed 4 bases and J 5 bases; nucleotides not matched to a gene: 7. There are a few counts of this clone. In the source study's methods: Reference gene primer amplification in the assay estimated nucleated cell counts. Method: immunoSEQ multiplex PCR; TCRdb's copy keeps in-frame clones and lacks some. V, J and clone size are taken as reported in that table, and D and trimming were inferred from the DNA itself. Among 240,000 or so clones listed, around 90% were seen once. The material sequenced was peripheral blood. This rearrangement joins TRBV5-5 to TRBJ2-5; 11 bases agree with TRBD1. The TCR comes from a woman in her 70s with active or convalescent COVID-19. CDR3 loop: CASSHRTGGAETQYF. Written as DNA, the CDR3 is TGTGCCAGCAGCCATCGGACAGGGGGCGCGGAGACCCAGTACTTC.